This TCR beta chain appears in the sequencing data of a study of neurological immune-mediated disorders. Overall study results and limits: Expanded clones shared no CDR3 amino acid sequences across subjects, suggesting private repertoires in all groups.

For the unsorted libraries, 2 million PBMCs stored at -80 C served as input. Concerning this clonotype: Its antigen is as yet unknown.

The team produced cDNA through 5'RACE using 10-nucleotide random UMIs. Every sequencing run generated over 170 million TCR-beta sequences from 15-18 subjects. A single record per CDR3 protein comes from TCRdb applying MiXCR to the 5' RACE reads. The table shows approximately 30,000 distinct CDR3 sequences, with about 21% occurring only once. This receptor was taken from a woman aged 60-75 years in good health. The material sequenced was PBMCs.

CDR3 protein: CSVTRPGLTEAFF. The CDR3 bases are TGCAGCGTTACCCGCCCGGGTTTAACTGAAGCTTTCTTT. V and J are TRBV29-1 and TRBJ1-1; no clear D gene. The V end was cut by 5 bases, the J end by 5 bases, with 15 bases between. Germline lookup yields CDR1 SQVTM and CDR2 ANQGSEA. The CDR3 has 13 residues.